This T cell receptor (beta chain) stems from a study of CD4 T cells in relation to SARS-CoV-2 and coronaviruses. Turning to the study itself: The restricting HLA molecule for shared crossreactive spike epitopes was mapped. Study findings and constraints: SARS-CoV-2-driven expansion was significantly weaker in crossreactive than monoreactive clones. This crossreactivity analysis covered spike protein alone, no other viral proteins.

Deep TCR-beta sequencing used DNA from uncultured naive and memory CD4+ T cells. The method was immunoSEQ multiplex PCR; TCRdb's version includes in-frame clones alone and lacks a portion of them. This table has about 60,000 clones, approximately 94% appearing once. The unexposed donors gave CD4+ T cells in about 2010-2019, prior to COVID-19. Comment on this clone: Its antigen remains unidentified.

This sequence was found in a human donor in good health. Material for sequencing was naive CD4+ T cells from PBMCs. Subset in this sample: naive CD4+ T cells isolated by negative enrichment.

The CDR3 DNA reads TGTGCCAGCAGTTTATTCGAGACCCAGTACTTC. Its translation is CASSLFETQYF. This chain joins TRBV28 and TRBJ2-5; D is uncertain. V lost 1 base to trimming and J lost 5 bases, with 2 bases between them. Germline V gene sequence: CDR1 MDHEN, CDR2 SYDVKM. The CDR3 contains 11 residues.